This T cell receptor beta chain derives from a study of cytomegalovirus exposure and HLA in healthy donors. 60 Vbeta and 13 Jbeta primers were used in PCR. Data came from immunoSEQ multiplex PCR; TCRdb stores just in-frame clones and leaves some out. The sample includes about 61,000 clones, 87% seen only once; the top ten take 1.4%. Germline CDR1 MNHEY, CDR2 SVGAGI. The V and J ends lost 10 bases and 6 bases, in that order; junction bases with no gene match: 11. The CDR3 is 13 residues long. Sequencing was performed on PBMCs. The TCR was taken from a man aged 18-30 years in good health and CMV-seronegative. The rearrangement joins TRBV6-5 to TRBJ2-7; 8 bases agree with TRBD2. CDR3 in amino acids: CAINTRGGLEQYF. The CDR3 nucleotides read TGTGCCATCAATACCCGGGGGGGCCTCGAGCAGTACTTC.